The present TCR beta chain was sequenced within a study of blood T cell repertoires in COVID-19. About the study: The study drew acute and convalescent COVID-19 samples from the United States, Italy and Spain. From T cells, B-cell-depleted T cells, or PBMCs came the material, which was cDNA or gDNA.

Losses at the gene ends were 0 bases for V and 5 bases for J; bases not matched to a gene: 7. Germline V gene data show CDR1 as SQVTM and CDR2 as ANQGSEA. The CDR3 extends over 16 amino acids. Generated by immunoSEQ multiplex PCR, the TCRdb table keeps only in-frame clones and is missing some. The sample records more than 150,000 clones, 60% to 85% being singletons. The sequence derives from a man between 60 and 70 years old with active or convalescent COVID-19. The sample comprised peripheral blood. The V gene is TRBV29-1, the J gene TRBJ2-5, with 12 bases lining up with TRBD1. The CDR3 nucleotides are TGCAGCGTTGAAGAGGGGACAGGGGGCGCTCGGGAGACCCAGTACTTC. Amino acid sequence: CSVEEGTGGARETQYF.